This is a list of T cell receptor beta chains from one sample in a study of blood T cell repertoires in COVID-19. The assay was immunoSEQ multiplex PCR, and TCRdb's table has in-frame clones only and misses some. This table has roughly 120,000 clones, about 72% appearing once. The sample comprised peripheral blood. The receptor set was obtained from a woman aged 55 to 70 with acute or convalescent COVID-19. The CDR3 runs from the conserved cysteine through the conserved F or W. A D gene is named only where the DNA matches it firmly. The size field is filled for only some rows; it gives once, few, many or a size class.

J | V | size | D | CDR3 | DNA
TRBJ2-5 | TRBV18 | . | . | CASSPDATAQETQYF | TGTGCCAGCTCACCCGATGCGACAGCCCAAGAGACCCAGTACTTC
TRBJ1-5 | TRBV10-2 | once | TRBD1 | CASRRTGDSNQPQHF | TGCGCCAGCCGCCGGACAGGGGATAGCAATCAGCCCCAGCATTTT
TRBJ1-1 | TRBV9 | . | . | CASSPAGGTEAFF | TGTGCCAGCAGCCCAGCGGGGGGAACTGAAGCTTTCTTT
TRBJ1-6 | TRBV15 | . | . | CATSRESQGRSPLHF | TGTGCCACCAGCAGAGAAAGTCAGGGGAGATCACCCCTCCACTTT
TRBJ1-1 | TRBV5-1 | . | . | CASSFTGRRANTEAFF | TGCGCCAGCAGCTTTACAGGCCGGAGGGCGAACACTGAAGCTTTCTTT
TRBJ1-6 | TRBV6-5 | . | TRBD1 | CASSWGQENSPLHF | TGTGCCAGCAGTTGGGGACAGGAAAATTCACCCCTCCACTTT
TRBJ2-3 | TRBV24-1 | . | TRBD2 | CATSLASGGTDTQYF | TGTGCCACCAGCCTGGCTAGCGGGGGCACAGATACGCAGTATTTT
TRBJ2-3 | TRBV6-2/TRBV6-3 | . | TRBD2 | CASSPYSGGGSTDTQYF | TGTGCCAGCAGTCCATATTCCGGGGGGGGTAGCACAGATACGCAGTATTTT
TRBJ1-2 | TRBV10-3 | . | . | CATARGEAVANYGYTF | TGTGCCACCGCACGGGGAGAAGCGGTCGCTAACTATGGCTACACCTTC
TRBJ2-3 | TRBV3-1/TRBV3-2 | . | TRBD1 | CASSQERTGGTDTQYF | TGTGCCAGCAGCCAAGAGAGGACAGGCGGCACAGATACGCAGTATTTT
TRBJ2-1 | TRBV7-2 | . | . | CASSFGSQDKQFF | TGTGCCAGCAGCTTTGGGTCGCAGGATAAGCAGTTCTTC
TRBJ1-2 | TRBV9 | few | . | CASTYKGGARYGYTF | TGTGCCAGCACCTATAAAGGAGGGGCGCGGTATGGCTACACCTTC
TRBJ2-3 | TRBV24-1 | . | . | CATSDGARRDTQYF | TGTGCCACCAGTGATGGGGCCAGGAGAGATACGCAGTATTTT
TRBJ1-2 | TRBV27 | . | TRBD1 | CASSRDSYGYTF | TGTGCCAGCAGCCGGGACAGCTATGGCTACACCTTC
TRBJ1-1 | TRBV13 | . | . | CASSLVQTLNTEAFF | TGTGCCAGCAGCTTAGTTCAGACTTTGAACACTGAAGCTTTCTTT
TRBJ2-1 | TRBV6-1 | . | TRBD1 | CASSGSAGGNNGMVNEQFF | TGTGCCAGCAGTGGTTCGGCAGGGGGAAACAACGGAATGGTCAATGAGCAGTTCTTC
TRBJ2-7 | TRBV5-6 | . | . | CASSLGRGSYEQYF | TGTGCCAGCAGCTTGGGGAGGGGCTCCTACGAGCAGTACTTC
TRBJ1-1 | TRBV2 | . | . | CASSVMTENTEAFF | TGTGCCAGCAGTGTTATGACAGAGAACACTGAAGCTTTCTTT
TRBJ1-6 | TRBV7-9 | . | TRBD1 | CASRSPTGGNSPLHF | TGTGCCAGCAGATCCCCGACAGGGGGTAATTCACCCCTCCACTTT
TRBJ1-2 | TRBV12-3/TRBV12-4 | . | . | CASSFQGYGYTF | TGTGCCAGCAGTTTTCAGGGCTATGGCTACACCTTC
TRBJ1-2 | TRBV27 | . | TRBD1 | CATSSSGQGRGYTF | TGTGCCACCTCCTCCTCTGGACAGGGAAGAGGCTACACCTTC
TRBJ1-4 | TRBV5-1 | . | TRBD1 | CASSARQGNFEKLFF | TGCGCCAGCAGCGCCAGACAGGGGAATTTTGAAAAACTGTTTTTT
TRBJ1-5 | TRBV5-1 | few | TRBD1 | CASSQGTGVNQPQHF | TGCGCCAGCAGCCAGGGGACAGGGGTCAATCAGCCCCAGCATTTT
TRBJ1-2 | TRBV7-2 | . | . | CASSLAGGAGYGYTF | TGTGCCAGCAGCTTAGCGGGGGGGGCAGGCTATGGCTACACCTTC
TRBJ1-2 | TRBV4-1 | few | . | CASSSKQESNYGYTF | TGCGCCAGCAGCAGTAAACAGGAGTCTAACTATGGCTACACCTTC
TRBJ2-7 | TRBV27 | . | TRBD1 | CASRVRQGAYEQYF | TGTGCCAGCAGAGTTAGACAGGGGGCCTACGAGCAGTACTTC
TRBJ2-7 | TRBV3-1/TRBV3-2 | . | . | CASSPGEGLLHEQYF | TGTGCCAGCAGCCCCGGAGAGGGTTTGCTTCACGAGCAGTACTTC
TRBJ2-7 | TRBV27 | . | TRBD2 | CASSPGLGSYEQYF | TGTGCCAGCAGTCCGGGACTAGGGTCCTACGAGCAGTACTTC
TRBJ1-2 | TRBV28 | once | TRBD1 | CASRRRGPANYGYTF | TGTGCCAGCAGGCGAAGGGGGCCAGCTAACTATGGCTACACCTTC
TRBJ2-7 | TRBV28 | . | TRBD1 | CASSTGTGGWKEQYF | TGTGCCAGCAGCACTGGGACAGGGGGCTGGAAAGAGCAGTACTTC
TRBJ2-3 | TRBV9 | once | TRBD2 | CASSVTSGGEDTQYF | TGTGCCAGCAGCGTTACTAGCGGAGGAGAAGATACGCAGTATTTT
TRBJ1-1 | TRBV28 | . | . | CASRPTGLNTEAFF | TGTGCCAGCAGACCCACAGGGTTGAACACTGAAGCTTTCTTT
TRBJ2-7 | TRBV19 | . | . | CASSIRAGYEQYF | TGTGCCAGTAGTATCAGGGCAGGCTACGAGCAGTACTTC
TRBJ2-1 | TRBV20-1 | . | TRBD1 | CSASPGTASSYNEQFF | TGCAGTGCTAGTCCCGGGACAGCAAGCTCCTACAATGAGCAGTTCTTC
TRBJ2-7 | TRBV6-5 | . | . | CASSPGVYEQYF | TGTGCCAGCAGCCCAGGGGTCTACGAGCAGTACTTC
TRBJ1-5 | TRBV2 | once | TRBD1 | CASSVEQGNGQPQHF | TGTGCCAGCAGTGTAGAACAGGGGAACGGACAGCCCCAGCATTTT
TRBJ1-2 | TRBV5-5 | . | . | CASSLDAGNYGYTF | TGTGCCAGCAGCTTGGATGCAGGGAACTATGGCTACACCTTC
TRBJ1-5 | TRBV30 | . | . | CAYNLGLGGSGQPQHF | TGTGCCTACAACCTAGGACTCGGTGGTTCGGGTCAGCCCCAGCATTTT
TRBJ2-1 | TRBV19 | . | TRBD2 | CASTHAGGRGEQFF | TGTGCCAGTACCCACGCGGGGGGGAGGGGTGAGCAGTTCTTC
TRBJ2-1 | TRBV7-8 | . | TRBD2 | CASSLDSRRGVSYNEQFF | TGTGCCAGCAGCTTAGATTCTAGGCGGGGGGTCTCCTACAATGAGCAGTTCTTC
TRBJ2-5 | TRBV5-1 | . | TRBD2 | CASSETLAGGRETQYF | TGCGCCAGCAGCGAAACTCTAGCGGGGGGGCGAGAGACCCAGTACTTC
TRBJ2-5 | TRBV24-1 | few | . | CATSDTNSRGSQETQYF | TGTGCCACCAGTGATACAAATTCTAGGGGGTCCCAAGAGACCCAGTACTTC
TRBJ1-1 | TRBV6-6 | once | . | CASSYSGGNTEAFF | TGTGCCAGCAGTTACAGCGGAGGAAACACTGAAGCTTTCTTT
TRBJ2-7 | TRBV6-1 | few | . | CASSEQGSTPYEQYF | TGTGCCAGCAGTGAACAGGGGTCCACTCCCTACGAGCAGTACTTC
TRBJ1-2 | TRBV19 | . | . | CASSALPGQSLDYTF | TGTGCCAGTAGTGCCCTCCCTGGACAGAGTCTAGACTACACCTTC
TRBJ2-7 | TRBV23-1 | few | TRBD2 | CASNPTGVAGESYEQYF | TGCGCCAGCAACCCCACTGGGGTTGCGGGGGAGTCCTACGAGCAGTACTTC
TRBJ2-1 | TRBV6-5 | . | TRBD2 | CASSSTSGGAYNEQFF | TGTGCCAGCAGTTCTACTAGCGGGGGGGCGTATAATGAGCAGTTCTTC
TRBJ1-2 | TRBV19 | . | . | CASSSRDSDLLNGYTF | TGTGCCAGTAGTTCACGTGACAGCGATTTACTAAATGGCTACACCTTC
TRBJ2-7 | TRBV7-9 | . | TRBD1 | CASSLVRTGTYEQYF | TGTGCCAGCAGCTTAGTTCGGACAGGGACCTACGAGCAGTACTTC
TRBJ1-6 | TRBV11-2 | . | TRBD1 | CASSHGGQSARSPLHF | TGTGCCAGCAGTCACGGGGGACAGTCTGCCCGATCACCCCTCCACTTT